This T cell receptor (beta chain) was identified during a study of T-cell memory formation after mild COVID-19 listed by TCRdb under 2021. In the study overall: TCR sequence clusters from the two donors were found to be largely donor specific. In a couple of donors, T-cell clones that expanded and contracted after mild COVID-19 were tracked by sequencing TCRalpha and TCRbeta repertoires over time. Two young, previously healthy adult volunteers made up the cohort, one male and one female. The study at large found these results: Contracting CD4+ clones turned up mainly in the CM and EM memory subsets, whereas EMRA was where CD8+ clones were enriched. Clones that contracted from day 15 to 85 showed balanced CD4/CD8 phenotypes, whereas a second wave of clones that expanded from day 15 to 37 leaned towards CD4+. Only two mild cases were covered by the study, and larger cohorts that include severe cases with pre-infection samples were considered necessary. The second-wave clones that peaked on day 37 were not confirmed to be SARS-CoV-2 specific. The detection of some responding clones in pre-infection memory suggests that pre-existing cross-reactive memory T cells joined the SARS-CoV-2 response.

The CDR3 runs 15 residues from the cysteine to the phenylalanine. The kept DNA is CDR3 alone, 45 bases in frame from the first base. CDR1 is given as SGHKS and CDR2 as YYEKEE, both from the germline V gene (reference sequence). Trimming takes 5 bases from V and 5 bases from J, and the germline ends sit 19 bases apart. About this clonotype itself: Its cognate antigen has yet to be identified. No base qualities exist here, and no much larger clone lies one base off it.

Sequencing relied on an Illumina NovaSeq 6000. cDNA libraries for TCRalpha and TCRbeta were prepared by 5'RACE using constant-segment primers, with sample barcodes and unique molecular identifiers added. RNA was extracted from every sample with Trizol reagent. The libraries were amplified in two PCR steps, and the second step added a second sample barcode and Illumina TruSeq adapters. Libraries were sequenced on an Illumina NovaSeq with 2 x 150 bp paired-end reads. Per the original workflow: Reads were demultiplexed and collapsed into UMI-guided consensus sequences with migec v1.2.7. With mixcr v2.1.11, UMI consensuses were aligned to TRA and TRB V and J templates and assembled into clonotypes. Expanded or contracted clonotypes were those called significant by both edgeR and NoisET, with noise models trained on biological replicates. For edgeR calls, a false discovery rate-adjusted p below 0.01 and a log2 fold-change threshold of 1 were applied. As an exploratory analysis of dynamics, PCA with hierarchical clustering was applied to max-normalized trajectories of the 1000 most abundant clonotypes. The CD4 or CD8 phenotype of responding clones was assigned using the separately sequenced CD4+ and CD8+ repertoires. TCRdb reanalyzed the raw reads on its own, using fastp at Q25 for trimming and MiXCR for clone calling, and kept in-frame beta chains. Merged by CDR3 protein, the rows form single entries marked with the most common genes and DNA. The V and J calls and clone size come from TCRdb's table, not from the authors' own analysis. For this sample there are 300,000 to 350,000 distinct CDR3 sequences; approximately 15% appear just once. The ten largest make up around a fifth of the sample.

PBMCs were isolated by Ficoll-Paque density gradient centrifugation. This receptor was obtained from a man younger than 30 who had mild COVID-19 (a few samples of this study predate the infection). The sample titles of this study are shuffled in the database, so cell type and time point are left out; the donor was told from shared clones. The chain couples TRBV5-5 to TRBJ2-5, and TRBD2 may be the D gene, going by 5 matching bases. The sequencing input was PBMCs or a T cell subset sorted from them (not recorded which). The CDR3 corresponds to CASSEGTIRKETQYF. The sequenced DNA is TGTGCCAGCAGTGAGGGCACAATTCGTAAGGAGACCCAGTACTTC. Joined to the reference TRBV5-5 and TRBJ2-5 proteins, this CDR3 gives the full variable domain: DAGVTQSPTHLIKTRGQQVTLRCSPISGHKSVSWYQQVLGQGPQFIFQYYEKEERGRGNFPDRFSARQFPNYSSELNVNALLLGDSALYLCASSEGTIRKETQYFGPGTRLLVL.